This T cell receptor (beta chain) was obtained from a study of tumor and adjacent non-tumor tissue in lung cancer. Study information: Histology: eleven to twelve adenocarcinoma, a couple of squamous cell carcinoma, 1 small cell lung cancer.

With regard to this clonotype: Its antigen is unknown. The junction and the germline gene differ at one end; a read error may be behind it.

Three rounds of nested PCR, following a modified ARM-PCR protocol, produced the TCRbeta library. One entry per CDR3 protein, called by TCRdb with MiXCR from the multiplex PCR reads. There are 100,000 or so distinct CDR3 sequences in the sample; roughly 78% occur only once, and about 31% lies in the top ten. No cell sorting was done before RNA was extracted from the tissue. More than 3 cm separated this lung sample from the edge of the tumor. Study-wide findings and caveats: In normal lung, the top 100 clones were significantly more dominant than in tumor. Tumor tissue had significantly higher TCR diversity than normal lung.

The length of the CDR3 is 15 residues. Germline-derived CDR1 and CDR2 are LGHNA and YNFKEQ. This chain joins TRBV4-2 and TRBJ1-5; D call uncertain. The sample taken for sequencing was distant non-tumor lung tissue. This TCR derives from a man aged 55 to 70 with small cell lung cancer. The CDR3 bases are TGTGCCAGCAGCCAAGATTACGACCCAAATCAGCCCAAGCATTTT. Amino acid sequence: CASSQDYDPNQPKHF.